Each of the 26 T cell receptor beta chains below was sequenced from the same sample in a study of CD8 T cells in Susac syndrome. With random hexamers, reverse transcription was performed on about 0.5 to 1 ug of RNA. Via MiXCR, TCRdb re-called the immunoSEQ multiplex PCR reads, giving one row per CDR3 protein. This table holds around 170,000 distinct CDR3 sequences, roughly 95% found once. The sample comprised CD4+ T cells from PBMCs. Receptor source: a human donor with Susac syndrome.

This chain links TRBV10-3 with TRBJ1-2, with D unresolved. This CDR3 has 14 amino acids. V was pared by 3 bases and J by 1 base, with 9 bases between. The germline CDR1 and CDR2 sequences are ENHRY and SYGVKD. CDR3 residues: CAISDRADNYGYTF. The CDR3 coding sequence is TGTGCCATCAGTGATAGGGCAGATAACTATGGCTACACCTTC.

The gene calls are TRBV24-1 and TRBJ2-7; tentatively, D is TRBD1 or TRBD2 (6 bases each). This CDR3 is 15 amino acids long. The V end lost 1 base, the J end lost 3 bases, and 12 bases lay between the germline ends. Germline CDR1 is KGHDR and CDR2 is SFDVKD. This CDR3 reads CATSDFGGWGYEQYF. In DNA form, the CDR3 reads TGTGCCACCAGTGATTTCGGGGGCTGGGGCTACGAGCAGTACTTC.

This clonotype was seen a handful of times. The gene calls are TRBV9 and TRBJ2-2; tentatively, D is TRBD2 (6 bases). V was pared by 4 bases and J by 7 bases, with 20 bases between. The V gene's germline CDR1 is SGDLS and CDR2 YYNGEE. There are 16 residues in the CDR3. Here the CDR3 reads CASSSRDFLLGGELFF. CDR3 sequence (DNA): TGTGCCAGCAGCTCCCGGGACTTCCTTCTGGGCGGGGAGCTGTTTTTT.

The chain carries TRBV5-1 and TRBJ2-3, with a possible D match to TRBD2 (6 bases). V lost 4 bases to trimming and J lost 0 bases, with 12 bases between them. CDR3 length: 15 residues. The germline gives CDR1 SGHRS, CDR2 YFSETQ. As DNA, the CDR3 is TGCGCCAGCAGCCAGGACTACTCTAGCACAGATACGCAGTATTTT. The encoded protein is CASSQDYSSTDTQYF.

Note on this clonotype: One end of the junction fails to match germline, which may point to a read error. The J gene is TRBJ1-2, the V gene TRBV30; a weak D match, TRBD1 (5 bases). Germline V gives CDR1 GTSNPN, CDR2 SVGIG (reference sequence). CDR3 length equals 13 residues. CDR3 in DNA: TGTGCCTGGAGTGTACTAGGGGACTACGGCTACACCTTC. Its protein is CAWSVLGDYGYTF.

For the CDR3, the DNA is TGTGCCAGTAGTGCGACAGGGGGCAGGACCTTC. Translation gives CASSATGGRTF. The chain uses TRBV19 and TRBJ1-2; 10 nucleotides match TRBD1. The CDR3 is 11 residues long. The J segment lost 14 bases and the V segment lost 5 bases, leaving 5 bases of the junction unmatched. Germline assignment: CDR1 LNHDA and CDR2 SQIVND (reference sequence). The entire variable domain, with the rest obtained from reference TRBV19 and TRBJ1-2, is as follows: DGGITQSPKYLFRKEGQNVTLSCEQNLNHDAMYWYRQDPGQGLRLIYYSQIVNDFQKGDIAEGYSVSREKKESFPLTVTSAQKNPTAFYLCASSATGGRTFGSGTRLTVV.

This clonotype was seen a single time. The chain links TRBV18 to TRBJ2-1; weak D call: TRBD1 (5 bases). The CDR3 extends over 15 amino acids. Germline CDR1 reads KGHSH; CDR2 reads LQKENI. V shed 3 bases and J shed 9 bases, with 18 bases lying between them. Here the CDR3 DNA reads TGTGCCAGCTCACCCGGTGTGGGGCTCTCGAGTGAGCAGTTCTTC. This codes for CASSPGVGLSSEQFF.

V and J are TRBV29-1 and TRBJ2-7; 12 nucleotides agree with TRBD2. CDR3 length: 12 residues. The germline V gene has CDR1 SQVTM and CDR2 ANQGSEA. V dropped 6 bases and J dropped 5; count of bases not matched to a gene: 2. This CDR3 is CSVRLAGDEQYF. CDR3 nucleotide sequence: TGCAGCGTCCGACTAGCGGGGGACGAGCAGTACTTC.

The V call is TRBV9, the J call TRBJ1-2; 9 positions match TRBD1. After removal of 3 bases from V and 4 bases from J, the junction contained 7 bases not matched to a gene. CDR3 length: 15 amino acids. The V gene's germline CDR1 is SGDLS and CDR2 YYNGEE. The CDR3 DNA sequence: TGTGCCAGCAGCGCCGAGACAGGGGGAGGCTATGGCTACACCTTC. This codes for CASSAETGGGYGYTF.

The V call is TRBV2, the J call TRBJ1-6, with unresolved D. CDR1 and CDR2 (germline): SNHLY, FYNNEI. There are 14 residues in the CDR3. Trimming cost V 4 bases and J 7 bases, with 11 bases left between them. The CDR3 spells CASSGAVSNSPLHF. The CDR3 region has the DNA TGTGCCAGCAGTGGTGCAGTTTCGAATTCACCCCTCCACTTT.

This clonotype has only one observation. This chain connects TRBV30 to TRBJ1-5; D possibly corresponds to TRBD1 (5 bases). With 1 base removed from V and 2 bases from J, the gap between germline ends came to 12 bases. The CDR3 is made up of 15 amino acids. Looked up from germline, CDR1 is GTSNPN and CDR2 is SVGIG (reference sequence). Written as DNA, the CDR3 is TGTGCCTGGAGTGCCGGTATGGGGGGCAATCAGCCCCAGCATTTT. It translates to CAWSAGMGGNQPQHF.

The chain employs TRBV2 and TRBJ2-5; D remains ambiguous. Trimming took off 5 bases at V and 2 bases at J, with 9 bases between the two ends. The germline gives CDR1 SNHLY, CDR2 FYNNEI. CDR3 size: 13 residues. In nucleotides, the CDR3 is TGTGCCAGCAGTACGGACGGACAAGAGACCCAGTACTTC. Protein product: CASSTDGQETQYF. Based on the CDR3 plus reference TRBV2 and TRBJ2-5, the full variable domain is EPEVTQTPSHQVTQMGQEVILRCVPISNHLYFYWYRQILGQKVEFLVSFYNNEISEKSEIFDDQFSVERPDGSNFTLKIRSTKLEDSAMYFCASSTDGQETQYFGPGTRLLVL.

This clonotype has a single count. The V call is TRBV9, the J call TRBJ1-1; the match to TRBD1 covers 7 bases. Per the germline V gene, CDR1 is SGDLS and CDR2 is YYNGEE. Trimming cost V 0 bases and J 0 bases; bases outside gene matches: 2. The CDR3 has 15 residues. The CDR3 nucleotides are TGTGCCAGCAGCGTAGGACAGGGCATGAACACTGAAGCTTTCTTT. Translating gives CASSVGQGMNTEAFF.

The chain links TRBV20-1 to TRBJ2-1, with unresolved D. Trimming took off 2 bases at V and 7 bases at J, with 9 bases between the two ends. Germline V lookup: CDR1 DFQATT, CDR2 SNEGSKA (reference sequence). This CDR3 is 12 amino acids long. The CDR3 region has the DNA TGCAGTGCTAGATCTGGTCTTAATGAGCAGTTCTTC. Translation gives CSARSGLNEQFF.

This clonotype was recorded once. J is TRBJ1-2 and V is TRBV5-1; 7 nucleotides match TRBD1. This CDR3 has 18 residues. After removal of 4 bases from V and 3 bases from J, the junction contained 18 bases not matched to a gene. The germline V gene has CDR1 SGHRS and CDR2 YFSETQ. The CDR3 DNA follows: TGCGCCAGCAGCCCCGGGTTTCAGGCAGGGGGGCGACACTATGGCTACACCTTC. This gives the protein CASSPGFQAGGRHYGYTF.

This clonotype was recorded once. The chain recombines TRBV12-3 or TRBV12-4 with TRBJ1-2; no clear D gene. The CDR3 is made up of 15 amino acids. V gave up 3 bases and J gave up 4 bases, with 15 bases separating them. This CDR3 reads CASSFTRLKFYGYTF. CDR3 in DNA: TGTGCCAGCAGTTTTACTAGGTTAAAATTCTATGGCTACACCTTC.

This clonotype was seen only once. The V and J genes are TRBV20-1 and TRBJ2-4; TRBD2 matches at 11 bases. The CDR3 runs 14 residues. Germline assignment: CDR1 DFQATT and CDR2 SNEGSKA (reference sequence). V lost 3 bases and J lost 4; bases outside the gene matches: 2. CDR3 in amino acids: CSASLAGGKNIQYF. In nucleotides, the CDR3 is TGCAGTGCTAGCCTAGCGGGGGGTAAAAACATTCAGTACTTC.

The chain recombines TRBV6-2 or TRBV6-3 with TRBJ2-2; D may match TRBD1 or TRBD2 (5 bases each). The germline V gene encodes CDR1 MNHEY and CDR2 SVGEGT. Trimming removed 2 bases from V and 0 bases from J, with 13 bases in between. The CDR3 has 17 residues. CDR3 sequence: CASSYPSGRTNTGELFF. For the CDR3, the DNA is TGTGCCAGCAGTTACCCCTCGGGACGGACGAACACCGGGGAGCTGTTTTTT.

The CDR3 spells CASSVLGQGADTQYF. Written as DNA, the CDR3 is TGTGCCAGCAGCGTATTAGGACAGGGGGCAGATACGCAGTATTTT. The gene calls are TRBV9 and TRBJ2-3; 10 bases fit TRBD1. The CDR3 has 15 residues. Germline values: CDR1 SGDLS, CDR2 YYNGEE. V was pared by 1 base and J by 4 bases, with 3 bases of the junction left unmatched. The full variable domain, in which reference TRBV9 and TRBJ2-3 provide the parts outside the CDR3, is DSGVTQTPKHLITATGQRVTLRCSPRSGDLSVYWYQQSLDQGLQFLIQYYNGEERAKGNILERFSAQQFPDLHSELNLSSLELGDSALYFCASSVLGQGADTQYFGPGTRLTVL.

About this clonotype: A junction boundary mismatches the germline segment, possibly from a read error. The gene calls are TRBV30 and TRBJ1-1, with D unclear. CDR1 and CDR2 from the germline V gene are GTSNPN and SVGIG (reference sequence). This CDR3 contains 14 residues. The CDR3 DNA is TGTGCCTGGGAGACGTCTACCATGAACCCTGAAGCTTTCTTT. Translating it yields CAWETSTMNPEAFF.

The chain joins TRBV12-3 or TRBV12-4 to TRBJ1-5, with TRBD1 matching 7 bases. The V and J ends lost 1 base and 0 bases, in that order; junction bases with no gene match: 6. This CDR3 is built from 17 residues. The CDR3 nucleotides read TGTGCCAGCAGTTTAGGTGGGGACAGTTATAGCAATCAGCCCCAGCATTTT. The encoded protein is CASSLGGDSYSNQPQHF.

V usage is TRBV20-1 and J usage is TRBJ2-5; D is perhaps TRBD1 or TRBD2 (5 bases each). The CDR3 runs 13 residues. Trimming took 6 bases from V and 5 from J, leaving 16 bases between them. Germline V CDR1 and CDR2: DFQATT, SNEGSKA (reference sequence). CDR3 protein: CSAPGLGEETQYF. DNA of the CDR3: TGCAGTGCCCCCGGGTTAGGGGAGGAGACCCAGTACTTC.

This clonotype appeared a single time. The CDR3 here is CASSWRTSGAYEQYF. In DNA form, the CDR3 reads TGTGCCAGCAGCTGGAGGACTAGCGGGGCCTACGAGCAGTACTTC. The chain has TRBV5-4 and TRBJ2-7, with 12 bases matching TRBD2. Unmatched junction bases numbered 3, after V lost 3 bases and J lost 2 bases. CDR1 SGHNT and CDR2 YYREEE come from the germline V gene (reference sequence). The length of the CDR3 is 15 residues.

The rearrangement links TRBV15 to TRBJ1-5; a weak D match, TRBD1 (5 bases). Germline CDR1 reads LNHNV; CDR2 reads YYDKDF (reference sequence). V was clipped by 0 bases and J by 6 bases, with 9 bases between them. The CDR3 is made up of 14 amino acids. CDR3 in amino acids: CATSRDLRGQPQHF. The CDR3 DNA sequence: TGTGCCACCAGCAGAGATCTTAGGGGTCAGCCCCAGCATTTT.

The chain is built from TRBV30 and TRBJ2-5; D unresolved. CDR3 size: 12 residues. Per germline, CDR1 GTSNPN and CDR2 SVGIG (reference sequence). Trimming removed 3 bases at V and 5 bases at J, with 10 bases between. DNA of the CDR3: TGTGCCTGGAGGTTCAGAGCGGAGACCCAGTACTTC. Its protein is CAWRFRAETQYF.

The rearrangement joins TRBV6-4 to TRBJ1-5; 9 nucleotides line up with TRBD1. V was clipped by 5 bases and J by 5 bases; unmatched bases: 10. The CDR3 runs to 16 residues. The germline V gene encodes CDR1 MRHNA and CDR2 SNTAGT. The CDR3 bases are TGTGCCAGCAGTCGAGGGGGACAGGGAAGGCATCAGCCCCAGCATTTT. Protein: CASSRGGQGRHQPQHF.